This T cell receptor (beta chain) is from a study of CD8+CD57+ T cells in acquired aplastic anemia. The CDR3 loop spans 16 amino acids. V dropped 5 bases and J dropped 4 bases, with 20 bases sitting between them. CDR1 and CDR2 from the germline V gene are SEHNR and FQNEAQ (reference sequence). Using genomic DNA as the template, TCR beta VDJ and CDR3 profiling was carried out. Each CDR3 protein gets one entry after TCRdb re-called the reads with MiXCR. The sample has 190,000 or so distinct CDR3 sequences; over 60% are singletons. The sequencing sample was made of sorted CD4+, CD8+, or CD8+CD57+ T cells (not recorded which) from PBMCs. This chain uses TRBV7-9 with TRBJ1-2; D is uncertain. The TCR originated in a human donor in good health. CDR3 nucleotide sequence: TGTGCCAGCAGCCCCCCTCTGGACTCAGAAAGCTATGGCTACACCTTC. Its translation is CASSPPLDSESYGYTF.